This TCR beta chain was identified during a study of blood T cell repertoires in COVID-19. Across the whole study: T cells, B-cell-depleted T cells, or PBMCs provided the cDNA or gDNA that served as material.

Original data processing: From reference gene primer amplification, estimates of nucleated cell counts were derived. TCRdb's table, derived via immunoSEQ multiplex PCR, lists solely in-frame clones and lacks some. The V and J calls and clone size come from that table; D and trimming were worked out from the DNA. The sample carries around 120,000 clones, about 80% recorded once. The CDR3 totals 15 residues. Trimming removed 1 base at V and 7 bases at J, with 16 bases between. Germline V lookup: CDR1 SGHAT, CDR2 FQNNGV. The origin of this receptor is a human donor in a cohort sampled during active COVID-19. The sample taken for sequencing was peripheral blood. The rearrangement joins TRBV11-2 to TRBJ1-2; D is possibly TRBD1 (6 bases). CDR3 amino acids: CASSLGGQQNPGYTF. The CDR3 DNA reads as TGTGCCAGCAGCTTAGGGGGGCAGCAGAACCCTGGCTACACCTTC. Based on the CDR3 plus reference TRBV11-2 and TRBJ1-2, the full variable domain is EAGVAQSPRYKIIEKRQSVAFWCNPISGHATLYWYQQILGQGPKLLIQFQNNGVVDDSQLPKDRFSAERLKGVDSTLKIQPAKLEDSAVYLCASSLGGQQNPGYTFGSGTRLTVV.